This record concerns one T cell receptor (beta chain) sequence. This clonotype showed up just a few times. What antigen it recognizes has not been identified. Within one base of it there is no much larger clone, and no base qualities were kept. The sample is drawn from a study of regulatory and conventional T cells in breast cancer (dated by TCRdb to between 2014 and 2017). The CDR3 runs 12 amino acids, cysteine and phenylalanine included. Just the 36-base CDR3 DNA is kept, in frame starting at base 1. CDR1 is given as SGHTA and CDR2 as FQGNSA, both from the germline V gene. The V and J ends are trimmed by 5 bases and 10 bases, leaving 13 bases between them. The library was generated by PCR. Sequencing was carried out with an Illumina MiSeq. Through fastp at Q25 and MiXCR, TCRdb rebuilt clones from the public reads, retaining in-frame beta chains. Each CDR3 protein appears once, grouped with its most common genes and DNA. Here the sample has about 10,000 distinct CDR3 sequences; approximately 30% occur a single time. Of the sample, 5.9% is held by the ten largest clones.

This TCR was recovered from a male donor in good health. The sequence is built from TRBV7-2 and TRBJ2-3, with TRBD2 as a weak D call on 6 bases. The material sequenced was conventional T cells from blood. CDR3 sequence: CASSPLRRAQYF. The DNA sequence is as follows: TGTGCCAGCAGCCCCCTGAGGAGGGCGCAGTATTTT.